This TCR beta chain came from a study of sequential checkpoint blockade in melanoma. The table came from immunoSEQ multiplex PCR; TCRdb's copy has only in-frame clones and leaves some out. Among several thousand clones listed, 50% to 70% were seen once. The treatment: randomized to nivolumab then ipilimumab (arm A) or the reverse (arm B). Sorted cells were live CD3+CD8+, lacking CD19 and CD56, from PBMCs. Per the germline V gene, CDR1 is MNHEY and CDR2 is SVGAGI. CDR3 length: 15 amino acids. Germline trimming cut 5 bases from V and 3 bases from J; bases unmatched to any gene: 3. The specimen comprised CD8+ T cells sorted from blood (inferred from file names), sampled from a patient given nivolumab and ipilimumab in sequence. The J gene is TRBJ2-3, the V gene TRBV6-5, with 12 positions matching TRBD2. This TCR was sampled from a human patient with melanoma. Some clones in this sample may be carry-over from other donors' samples. The CDR3 loop is CASSRGLAGTDTQYF. DNA for the CDR3: TGTGCCAGCAGTCGCGGACTAGCGGGGACAGATACGCAGTATTTT.